A selection of T cell receptor beta chains follows, all from one sample in a study of cytomegalovirus exposure and HLA in healthy donors. Assay used: immunoSEQ multiplex PCR; TCRdb lists only in-frame clones, some missing. The sample lists 85,000 to 100,000 clones; around 82% were seen once. Specimen: PBMCs. The source of these receptors is a woman aged 60-75 years in good health and CMV-seronegative. CDR3s include the opening cysteine and the closing phenylalanine or tryptophan. The order of the fields is V gene, J gene, D gene, clone size, CDR3 DNA, CDR3 protein. The D gene is left open where the match is weak. Clone size is not always given. Where it is, it says once, few, many or a class for expanded clones.

>TRBV27|TRBJ2-7|TRBD1|-
TGTGCCAGCAGTATACACCCCGGGACAGGAACTTACGAGCAGTACTTC
CASSIHPGTGTYEQYF
>TRBV25-1|TRBJ2-1|TRBD1|-
TGTGCCAGCAGGGGTACCGGGACAGGGCAGTTCTTC
CASRGTGTGQFF
>TRBV27|TRBJ2-7|TRBD2|-
TGTGCCAGCAGTCCAACCGGACTAGCGGGAGTCGAGCAGTACTTC
CASSPTGLAGVEQYF
>TRBV27|TRBJ2-7|-|-
TGTGCCAGCAGTTTAAAAGGGGGCTACGAGCAGTACTTC
CASSLKGGYEQYF
>TRBV10-2|TRBJ2-3|-|-
TGCGCCAGCAGACAGAAGAGCACAGATACGCAGTATTTT
CASRQKSTDTQYF
>TRBV19|TRBJ2-1|-|-
TGTGCCAGTAGTATCGGCCAGCAGGTGAGTGAGCAGTTCTTC
CASSIGQQVSEQFF
>TRBV5-1|TRBJ2-3|TRBD1|few
TGCGCCAGCAGCTTGGACAGGGGAGATACGCAGTATTTT
CASSLDRGDTQYF
>TRBV5-6|TRBJ1-1|-|-
TGTGCCAGCGGTACAGTTGAAGCTTTCTTT
CASGTVEAFF
>TRBV19|TRBJ2-6|-|-
TGTGCCAGTAGTATAGGGTTCGGTGCTGGGGCCAACGTCCTGACTTTC
CASSIGFGAGANVLTF
>TRBV6-1|TRBJ2-7|TRBD1|-
TGTGCCAGCAGTGCTGCAGGGACAGGGGGCGCGTACGAGCAGTACTTC
CASSAAGTGGAYEQYF
>TRBV27|TRBJ1-6|-|few
TGTGCCAGCAGCCAATTGGGCGTAAATAATTCACCCCTCCACTTT
CASSQLGVNNSPLHF
>TRBV9|TRBJ2-3|TRBD1|once
TGTGCCAGCAGCCCTAGACAGGGAACAGATACGCAGTATTTT
CASSPRQGTDTQYF
>TRBV25-1|TRBJ2-7|-|-
TGTGCCAGCAGTCCCTGGCGGATTGTCGGAACCTACGAGCAGTACTTC
CASSPWRIVGTYEQYF
>TRBV5-6|TRBJ2-7|TRBD1|-
TGTGCCAGCAGCGTGGACAGGGACCCTAGGTACGAGCAGTACTTC
CASSVDRDPRYEQYF
>TRBV10-3|TRBJ1-1|TRBD1|-
TGTGCCATCAGGGGGGACAGGGGTGGTACTGAAGCTTTCTTT
CAIRGDRGGTEAFF
>TRBV6-5|TRBJ2-1|-|-
TGTGCCAGCACCTCCTTGGGGGGGCGCGGAGATGAGCAGTTCTTC
CASTSLGGRGDEQFF
>TRBV4-3|TRBJ1-1|-|-
TGCGCCAGCAGCCAAGAGGCGGGGTCGGAAGCTTTCTTT
CASSQEAGSEAFF
>TRBV7-9|TRBJ1-2|-|-
TGTGCCAGCAGCGTGGGGCTCAGGACGGACTATGGCTACACCTTC
CASSVGLRTDYGYTF
>TRBV29-1|TRBJ1-1|-|few
TGCAGCGTTAATATGAACACTGAAGCTTTCTTT
CSVNMNTEAFF
>TRBV5-6|TRBJ1-2|TRBD1|-
TGTGCCAGCAGCGCTCGGGACAGGGGAGAATATGGCTACACCTTC
CASSARDRGEYGYTF
>TRBV18|TRBJ2-1|-|-
TGTGCCAGCTCACCACCCACTAGTCCCCTAACGAATGAGCAGTTCTTC
CASSPPTSPLTNEQFF
>TRBV2|TRBJ2-3|-|few
TGTGCCAGCACCCGGGAGTACACAGATACGCAGTATTTT
CASTREYTDTQYF
>TRBV15|TRBJ2-1|TRBD2|-
TGTGCCACCAGCGGCGATGGGACTAGAATTTACAATGAGCAGTTCTTC
CATSGDGTRIYNEQFF
>TRBV19|TRBJ1-1|TRBD1|-
TGTGCCAGTAGTCCCGGACAGGGGTGGACTGAAGCTTTCTTT
CASSPGQGWTEAFF
>TRBV28|TRBJ2-7|TRBD2|-
TGTGCCAGCCTGGCGGGAGATCGGTACGAGCAGTACTTC
CASLAGDRYEQYF
>TRBV29-1|TRBJ1-6|TRBD1|-
TGCAGCGCACACTCAGGACAGGGGAAGGCTATTTCACCCCTCCACTTT
CSAHSGQGKAISPLHF
>TRBV7-9|TRBJ2-3|-|-
TGTGCCAGCAGCTTAGACAGGGTACCCGCAGATACGCAGTATTTT
CASSLDRVPADTQYF
>TRBV5-1|TRBJ2-7|TRBD1|-
TGCGCCAGCAGCATCCGACAGGGGCTCTCCTACGAGCAGTACTTC
CASSIRQGLSYEQYF
>TRBV4-3|TRBJ2-7|TRBD2|-
TGCGCCAGCAGCCACCGACTAGCGGGGCTCTACGAGCAGTACTTC
CASSHRLAGLYEQYF
>TRBV28|TRBJ1-2|-|once
TGTGCCAGCAGTGCCCCCCGGGGGGCTAACTATGGCTACACCTTC
CASSAPRGANYGYTF
>TRBV30|TRBJ1-2|TRBD1|-
TGTGCCTGGCGCCAGGGACAGGCCTACTATGGCTACACCTTC
CAWRQGQAYYGYTF
>TRBV18|TRBJ2-5|TRBD1|-
TGTGCCAGCTCAACATATACCGGGACAGCACAAGAGACCCAGTACTTC
CASSTYTGTAQETQYF
>TRBV30|TRBJ1-6|-|-
TGTGCCTGGGGTGGGACTTCCGATTCACCCCTCCACTTT
CAWGGTSDSPLHF
>TRBV27|TRBJ2-1|TRBD2|few
TGTGCCAGCAGTTTATTTCTAGCGGGAGGCCCCTACAATGAGCAGTTCTTC
CASSLFLAGGPYNEQFF
>TRBV5-6|TRBJ1-2|TRBD1|-
TGTGCCAGCAGTGATGGACAGGGCCGGGGCTATGGCTACACCTTC
CASSDGQGRGYGYTF
>TRBV4-3|TRBJ1-4|-|-
TGCGCCAGCAGCCAAGGGCAGGGGACCGAAAAACTGTTTTTT
CASSQGQGTEKLFF
>TRBV5-1|TRBJ2-1|-|-
TGCGCCAGCAGCAAACTAGATCTGGTCGGGAATGAGCAGTTCTTC
CASSKLDLVGNEQFF
>TRBV5-1|TRBJ2-2|-|-
TGCGCCAGCAGCTTGGGGCAGGGATTCGGGGAGCTGTTTTTT
CASSLGQGFGELFF
>TRBV7-2|TRBJ1-2|TRBD1|-
TGTGCCAGCAGCCCGATCGCGAGCAGGGGGCGCGTCTATGGCTACACCTTC
CASSPIASRGRVYGYTF
>TRBV5-1|TRBJ2-3|TRBD2|-
TGCGCCAGCAGCTTCCTTAGCGGGGGGACCCGAGATACGCAGTATTTT
CASSFLSGGTRDTQYF
>TRBV6-5|TRBJ2-1|TRBD2|-
TGTGCCAGCACCGATCGGACTAGCAGCAGGTATGAGCAGTTCTTC
CASTDRTSSRYEQFF
>TRBV28|TRBJ1-5|-|few
TGTGCCAGCACTCAGGGAGGGTCCAATCAGCCCCAGCATTTT
CASTQGGSNQPQHF